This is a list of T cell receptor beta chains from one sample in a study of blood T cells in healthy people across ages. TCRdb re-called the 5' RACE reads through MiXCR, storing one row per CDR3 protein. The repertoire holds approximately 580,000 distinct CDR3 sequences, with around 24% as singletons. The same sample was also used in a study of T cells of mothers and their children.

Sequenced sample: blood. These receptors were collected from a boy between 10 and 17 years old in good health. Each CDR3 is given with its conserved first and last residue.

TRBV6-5,CASSYSILAVETQYF
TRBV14,CASSQPPQVSGLLSYNEQFF
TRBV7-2,CASSLTQTGGGSETQYF
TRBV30,CAWKLSGGYTF
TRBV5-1,CASSFSGREEYF
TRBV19,CASNPLHGSYNEQFF
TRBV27,CASSFRPIDEQYF
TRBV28,CASTGQGAIEQYF
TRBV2,CASRGDNKAGVGNQPQHF
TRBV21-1,CASSHYPASGSLEQFF
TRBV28,CASQTPGDTIYF
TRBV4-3,CASSQGSGRRTDTQYF
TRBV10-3,CAISGSGGPGDTQYF
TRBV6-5,CASSRSGGAPGELFF
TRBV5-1,CASSLEPSGGSTSTDTQYF
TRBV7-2,CASSPPGFYTEAFF
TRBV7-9,CASSRDTMNTEAFF
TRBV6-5,CASSYDTEGSYEQYF
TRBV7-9,CASSLGTPLTDTQYF
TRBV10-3,CAISGTGRETQYF
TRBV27,CASSPRDRASEQYF
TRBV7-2,CASSLSGSSGNTIHF
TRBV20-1,CSARAGQGSYEQYF
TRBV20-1,CSPRGREGRIRDTQYF
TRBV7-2,CASSLPVGSYEQYF
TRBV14,CASSQSGLADPTDTQYF
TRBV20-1,CSAGDSRLVETQYF
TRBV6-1,CASSEATSYEQYF
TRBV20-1,CSARGSSRSTQYF
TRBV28,CAGTGGHLRSDEQYF
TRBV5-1,CASSLDVSGANVLTF
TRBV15,CATSRIGTSGDEQFF
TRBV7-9,CASSPEAEAFF
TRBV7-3,CASSSGRDGELFF
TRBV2,CASSAGQGHGYTF
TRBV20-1,CSAEQGEKLFF
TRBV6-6,CASSYSFGPQGETQYF